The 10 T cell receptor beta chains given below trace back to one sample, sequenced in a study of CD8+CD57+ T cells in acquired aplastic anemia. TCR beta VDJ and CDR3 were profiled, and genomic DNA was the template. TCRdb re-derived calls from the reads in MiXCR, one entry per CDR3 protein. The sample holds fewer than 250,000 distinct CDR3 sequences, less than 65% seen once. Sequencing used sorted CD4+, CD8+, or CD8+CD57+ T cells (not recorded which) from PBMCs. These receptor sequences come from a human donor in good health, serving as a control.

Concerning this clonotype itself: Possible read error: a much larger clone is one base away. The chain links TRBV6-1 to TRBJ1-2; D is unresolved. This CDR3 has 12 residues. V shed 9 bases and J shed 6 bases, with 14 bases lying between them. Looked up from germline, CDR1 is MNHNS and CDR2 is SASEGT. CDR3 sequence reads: CARFSEGNGYTF. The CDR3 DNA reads TGTGCCAGATTCAGCGAGGGTAATGGCTACACCTTC.

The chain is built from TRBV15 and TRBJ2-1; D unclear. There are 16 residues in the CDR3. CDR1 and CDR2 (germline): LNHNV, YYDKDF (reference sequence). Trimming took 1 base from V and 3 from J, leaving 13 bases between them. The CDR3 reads CATSRGWQPIYNEQFF. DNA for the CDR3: TGTGCCACCAGCAGAGGTTGGCAGCCCATCTACAATGAGCAGTTCTTC.

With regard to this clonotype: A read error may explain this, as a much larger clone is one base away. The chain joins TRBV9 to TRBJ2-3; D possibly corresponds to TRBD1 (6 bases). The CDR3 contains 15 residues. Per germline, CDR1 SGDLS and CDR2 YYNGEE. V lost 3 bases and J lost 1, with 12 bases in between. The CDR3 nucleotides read TGTGCCAGCAGCGCAGGGGAATGGGGCACAGATACGCAGTATTTT. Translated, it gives CASSAGEWGTDTQYF.

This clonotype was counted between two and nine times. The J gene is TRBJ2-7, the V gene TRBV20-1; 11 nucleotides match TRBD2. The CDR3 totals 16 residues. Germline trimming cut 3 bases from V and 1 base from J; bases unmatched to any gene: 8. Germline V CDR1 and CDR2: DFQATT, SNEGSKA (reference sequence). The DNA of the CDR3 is TGCAGTGCTAGGGCTAGCGGGGGGCCCCCATCCTACGAGCAGTACTTC. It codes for CSARASGGPPSYEQYF.

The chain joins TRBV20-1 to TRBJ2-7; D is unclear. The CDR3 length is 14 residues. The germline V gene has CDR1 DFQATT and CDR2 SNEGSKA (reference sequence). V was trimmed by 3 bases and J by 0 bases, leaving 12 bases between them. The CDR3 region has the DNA TGCAGTGCTAGGAAGGGTGAGAACTCCTACGAGCAGTACTTC. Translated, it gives CSARKGENSYEQYF.

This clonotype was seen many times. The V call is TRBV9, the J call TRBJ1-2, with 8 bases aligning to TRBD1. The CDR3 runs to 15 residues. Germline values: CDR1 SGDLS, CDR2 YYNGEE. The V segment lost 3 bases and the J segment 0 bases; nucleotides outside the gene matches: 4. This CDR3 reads CASSGDRLPNYGYTF. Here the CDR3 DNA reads TGTGCCAGCAGCGGGGACAGGTTGCCTAACTATGGCTACACCTTC.

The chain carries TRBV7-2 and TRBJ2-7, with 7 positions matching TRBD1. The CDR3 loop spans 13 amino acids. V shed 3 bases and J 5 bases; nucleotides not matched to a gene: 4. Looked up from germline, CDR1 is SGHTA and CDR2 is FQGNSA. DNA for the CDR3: TGTGCCAGCAGCTTCCGCGACAGGGACGAGCAGTACTTC. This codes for CASSFRDRDEQYF.

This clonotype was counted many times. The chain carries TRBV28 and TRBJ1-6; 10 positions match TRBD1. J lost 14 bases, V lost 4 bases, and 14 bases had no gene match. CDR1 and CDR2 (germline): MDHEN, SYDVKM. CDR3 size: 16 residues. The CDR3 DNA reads TGTGCCAGCAGTTCCCCCGCGGGGGACAGGGGAATCACCCTCCACTTT. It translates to CASSSPAGDRGITLHF. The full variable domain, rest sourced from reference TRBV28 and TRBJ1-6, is DVKVTQSSRYLVKRTGEKVFLECVQDMDHENMFWYRQDPGLGLRLIYFSYDVKMKEKGDIPEGYSVSREKKERFSLILESASTNQTSMYLCASSSPAGDRGITLHFGNGTRLTVT.

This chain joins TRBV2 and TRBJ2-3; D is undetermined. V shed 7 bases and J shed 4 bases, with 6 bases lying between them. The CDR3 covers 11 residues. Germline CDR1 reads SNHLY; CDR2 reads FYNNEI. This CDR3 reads CASTASDTQYF. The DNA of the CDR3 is TGTGCCAGCACTGCCTCAGATACGCAGTATTTT.

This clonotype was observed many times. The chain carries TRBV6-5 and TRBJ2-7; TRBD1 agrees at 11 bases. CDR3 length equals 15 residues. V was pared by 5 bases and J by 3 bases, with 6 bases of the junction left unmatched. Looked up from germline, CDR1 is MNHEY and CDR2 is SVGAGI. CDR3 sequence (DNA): TGTGCCAGCAGTGGGGGACAGGGGGGGATCTACGAGCAGTACTTC. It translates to CASSGGQGGIYEQYF.